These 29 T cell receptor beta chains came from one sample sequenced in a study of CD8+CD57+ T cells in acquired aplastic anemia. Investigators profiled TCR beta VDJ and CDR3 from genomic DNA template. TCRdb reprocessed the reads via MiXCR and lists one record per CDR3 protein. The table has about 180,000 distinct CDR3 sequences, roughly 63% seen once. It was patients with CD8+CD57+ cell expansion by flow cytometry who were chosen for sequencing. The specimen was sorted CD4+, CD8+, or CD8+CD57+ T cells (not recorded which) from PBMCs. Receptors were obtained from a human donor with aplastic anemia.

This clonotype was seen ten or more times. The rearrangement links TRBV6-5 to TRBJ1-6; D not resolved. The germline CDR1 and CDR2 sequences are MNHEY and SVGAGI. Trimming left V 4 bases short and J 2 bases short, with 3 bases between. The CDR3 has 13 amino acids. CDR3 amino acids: CASSSAYNSPLHF. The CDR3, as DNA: TGTGCCAGCAGTTCAGCCTATAATTCACCCCTCCACTTT.

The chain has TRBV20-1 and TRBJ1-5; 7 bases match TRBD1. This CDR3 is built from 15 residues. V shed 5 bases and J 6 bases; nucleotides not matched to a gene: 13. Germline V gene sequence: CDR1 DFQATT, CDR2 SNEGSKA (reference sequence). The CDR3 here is CSAPRQGGGSQPQHF. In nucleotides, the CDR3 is TGCAGTGCTCCCCGACAGGGAGGTGGCTCTCAGCCCCAGCATTTT.

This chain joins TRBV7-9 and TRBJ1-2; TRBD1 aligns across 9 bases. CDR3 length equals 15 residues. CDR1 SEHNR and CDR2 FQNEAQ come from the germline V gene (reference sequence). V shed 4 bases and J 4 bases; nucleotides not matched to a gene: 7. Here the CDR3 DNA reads TGTGCCAGCAGCTCTAACAGGGGGCTAAGCTATGGCTACACCTTC. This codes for CASSSNRGLSYGYTF.

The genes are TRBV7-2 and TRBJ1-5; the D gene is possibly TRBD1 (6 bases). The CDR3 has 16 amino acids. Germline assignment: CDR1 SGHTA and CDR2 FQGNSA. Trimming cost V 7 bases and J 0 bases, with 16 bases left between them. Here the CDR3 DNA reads TGTGCCAGCACCCCCGGGGGCAGTTATAGCAATCAGCCCCAGCATTTT. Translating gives CASTPGGSYSNQPQHF.

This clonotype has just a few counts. CDR3: CSAGDPGNYGYTF. The CDR3 coding sequence is TGCAGTGCTGGGGACCCAGGGAACTATGGCTACACCTTC. V is TRBV20-1 and J is TRBJ1-2; D is possibly TRBD1 (5 bases). CDR1 is DFQATT, CDR2 SNEGSKA, per germline (reference sequence). Deletions cut 5 bases from V and 2 bases from J, with 12 bases between. This CDR3 contains 13 residues.

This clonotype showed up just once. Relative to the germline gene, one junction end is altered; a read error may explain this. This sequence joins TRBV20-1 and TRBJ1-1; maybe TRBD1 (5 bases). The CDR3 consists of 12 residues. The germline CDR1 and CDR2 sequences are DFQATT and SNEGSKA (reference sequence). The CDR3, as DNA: TGCAGTGCCAGAGACAGTAATCTTGAAGCTTTCTTT. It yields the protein CSARDSNLEAFF.

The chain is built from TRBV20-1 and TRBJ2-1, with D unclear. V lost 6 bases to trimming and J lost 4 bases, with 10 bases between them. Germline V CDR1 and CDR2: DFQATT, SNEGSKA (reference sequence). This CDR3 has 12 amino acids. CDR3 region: CSAERMYNEQFF. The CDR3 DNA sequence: TGCAGTGCGGAGAGAATGTACAATGAGCAGTTCTTC.

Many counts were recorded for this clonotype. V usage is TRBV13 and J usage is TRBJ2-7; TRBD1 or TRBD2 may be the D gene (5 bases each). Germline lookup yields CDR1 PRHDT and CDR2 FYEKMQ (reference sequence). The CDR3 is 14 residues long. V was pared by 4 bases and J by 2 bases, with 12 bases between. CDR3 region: CASSSRDGTYEQYF. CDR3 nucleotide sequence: TGTGCCAGCAGCTCCCGGGACGGGACCTACGAGCAGTACTTC.

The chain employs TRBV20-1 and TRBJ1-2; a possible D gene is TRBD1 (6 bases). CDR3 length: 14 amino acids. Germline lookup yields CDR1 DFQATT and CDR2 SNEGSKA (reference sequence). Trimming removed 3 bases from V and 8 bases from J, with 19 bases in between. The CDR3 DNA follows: TGCAGTGCTAGCGCGCAGGACAGATTGGGAGGCTACACCTTC. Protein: CSASAQDRLGGYTF.

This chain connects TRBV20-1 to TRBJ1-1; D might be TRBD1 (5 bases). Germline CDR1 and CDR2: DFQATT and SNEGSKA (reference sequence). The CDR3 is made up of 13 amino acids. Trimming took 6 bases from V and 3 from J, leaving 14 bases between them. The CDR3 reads CSAQRGVDTEAFF. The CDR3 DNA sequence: TGCAGTGCGCAGAGAGGGGTCGACACTGAAGCTTTCTTT.

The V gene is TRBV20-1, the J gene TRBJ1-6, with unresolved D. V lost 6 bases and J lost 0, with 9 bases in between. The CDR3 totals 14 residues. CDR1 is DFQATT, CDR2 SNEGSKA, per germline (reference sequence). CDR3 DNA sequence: TGCAGTGCGACCATCAACTCCTATAATTCACCCCTCCACTTT. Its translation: CSATINSYNSPLHF.

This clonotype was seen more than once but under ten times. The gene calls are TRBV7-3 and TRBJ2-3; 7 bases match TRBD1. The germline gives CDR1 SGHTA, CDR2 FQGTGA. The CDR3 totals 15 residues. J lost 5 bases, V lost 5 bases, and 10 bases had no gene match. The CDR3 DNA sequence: TGTGCCAGCAGCGTACCAGGGGGTTTACAAGATACGCAGTATTTT. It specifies CASSVPGGLQDTQYF.

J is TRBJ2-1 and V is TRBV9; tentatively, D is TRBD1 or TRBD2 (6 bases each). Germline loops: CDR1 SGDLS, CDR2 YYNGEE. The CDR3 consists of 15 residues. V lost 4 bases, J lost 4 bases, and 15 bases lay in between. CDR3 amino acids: CASSKSGGGYNEQFF. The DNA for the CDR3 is TGTGCCAGCAGCAAGAGCGGAGGGGGGTACAATGAGCAGTTCTTC.

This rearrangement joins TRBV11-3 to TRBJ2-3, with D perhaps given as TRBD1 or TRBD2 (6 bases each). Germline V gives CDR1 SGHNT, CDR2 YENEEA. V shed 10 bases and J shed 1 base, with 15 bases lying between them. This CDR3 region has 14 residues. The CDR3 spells CATSEGVGTDTQYF. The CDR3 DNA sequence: TGTGCCACCTCGGAGGGGGTTGGCACAGATACGCAGTATTTT. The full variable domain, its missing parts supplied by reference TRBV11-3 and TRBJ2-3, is EAGVVQSPRYKIIEKKQPVAFWCNPISGHNTLYWYLQNLGQGPELLIRYENEEAVDDSQLPKDRFSAERLKGVDSTLKIQPAELGDSAVYLCATSEGVGTDTQYFGPGTRLTVL.

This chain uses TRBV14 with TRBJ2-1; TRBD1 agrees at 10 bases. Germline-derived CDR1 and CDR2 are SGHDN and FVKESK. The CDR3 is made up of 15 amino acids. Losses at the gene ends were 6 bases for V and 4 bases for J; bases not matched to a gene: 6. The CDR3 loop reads CASSSSGQGYNEQFF. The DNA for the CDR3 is TGTGCCAGCAGTTCATCGGGACAGGGGTACAATGAGCAGTTCTTC.

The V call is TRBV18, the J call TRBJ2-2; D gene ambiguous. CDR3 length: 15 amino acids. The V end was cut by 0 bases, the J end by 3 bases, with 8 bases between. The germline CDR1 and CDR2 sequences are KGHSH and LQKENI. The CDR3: CASSPPPTHTGELFF. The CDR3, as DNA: TGTGCCAGCTCACCACCTCCCACACACACCGGGGAGCTGTTTTTT.

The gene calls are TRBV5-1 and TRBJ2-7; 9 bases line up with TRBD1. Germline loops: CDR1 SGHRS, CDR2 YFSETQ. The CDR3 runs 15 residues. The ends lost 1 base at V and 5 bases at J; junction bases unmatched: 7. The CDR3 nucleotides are TGCGCCAGCAGCTTGACATCCGGGACAGGGAACGAGCAGTACTTC. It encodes CASSLTSGTGNEQYF.

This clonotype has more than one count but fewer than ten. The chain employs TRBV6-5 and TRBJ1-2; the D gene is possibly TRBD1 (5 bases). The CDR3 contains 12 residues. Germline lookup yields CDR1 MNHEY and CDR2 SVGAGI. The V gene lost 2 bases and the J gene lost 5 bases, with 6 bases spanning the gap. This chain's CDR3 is CASSYGTYGYTF. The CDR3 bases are TGTGCCAGCAGTTACGGGACGTATGGCTACACCTTC.

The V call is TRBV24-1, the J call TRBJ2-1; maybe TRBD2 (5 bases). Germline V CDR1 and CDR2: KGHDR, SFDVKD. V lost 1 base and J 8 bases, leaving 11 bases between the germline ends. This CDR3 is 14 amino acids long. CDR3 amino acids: CATSDFRGSYEQFF. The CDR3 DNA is TGTGCCACCAGTGATTTTCGGGGATCATATGAGCAGTTCTTC.

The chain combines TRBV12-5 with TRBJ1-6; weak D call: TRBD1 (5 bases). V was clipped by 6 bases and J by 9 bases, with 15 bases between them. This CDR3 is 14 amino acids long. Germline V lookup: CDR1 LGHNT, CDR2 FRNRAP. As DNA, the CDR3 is TGTGCTAGTGGCGCCGGGACCCCTCTTTCACCCCTCCACTTT. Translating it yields CASGAGTPLSPLHF.

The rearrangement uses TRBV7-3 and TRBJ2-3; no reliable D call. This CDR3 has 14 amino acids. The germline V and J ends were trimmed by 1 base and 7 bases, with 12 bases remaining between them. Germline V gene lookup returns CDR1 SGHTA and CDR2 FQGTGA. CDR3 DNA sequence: TGTGCCAGCAGCTTAAATGTAATCCCCAATACGCAGTATTTT. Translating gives CASSLNVIPNTQYF.

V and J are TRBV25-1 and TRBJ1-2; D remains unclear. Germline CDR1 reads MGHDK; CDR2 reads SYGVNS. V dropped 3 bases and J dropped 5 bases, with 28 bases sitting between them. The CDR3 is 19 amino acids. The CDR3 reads CASSEHILPPYSDSYGYTF. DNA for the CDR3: TGTGCCAGCAGTGAGCATATCCTTCCTCCTTACAGCGATAGTTATGGCTACACCTTC.

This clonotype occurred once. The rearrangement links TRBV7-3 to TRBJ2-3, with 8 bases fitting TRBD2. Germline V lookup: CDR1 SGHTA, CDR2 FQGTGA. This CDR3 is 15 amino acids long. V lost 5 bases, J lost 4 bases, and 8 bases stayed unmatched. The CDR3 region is CASSAAGTSSDTQYF. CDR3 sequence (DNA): TGTGCCAGCAGCGCCGCAGGGACTAGTTCAGATACGCAGTATTTT.

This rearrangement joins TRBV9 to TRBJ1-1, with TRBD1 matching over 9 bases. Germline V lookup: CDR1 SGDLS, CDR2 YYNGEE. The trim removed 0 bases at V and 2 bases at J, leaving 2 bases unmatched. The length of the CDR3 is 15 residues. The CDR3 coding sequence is TGTGCCAGCAGCGTAGGGGGACAGGGTAACACTGAAGCTTTCTTT. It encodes CASSVGGQGNTEAFF.

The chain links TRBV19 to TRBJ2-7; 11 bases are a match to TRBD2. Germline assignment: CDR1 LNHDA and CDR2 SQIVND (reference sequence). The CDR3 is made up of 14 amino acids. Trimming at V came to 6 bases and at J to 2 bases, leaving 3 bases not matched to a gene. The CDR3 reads CASRLAGGPYEQYF. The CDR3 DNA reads TGTGCCAGTAGGTTAGCGGGAGGGCCCTACGAGCAGTACTTC.

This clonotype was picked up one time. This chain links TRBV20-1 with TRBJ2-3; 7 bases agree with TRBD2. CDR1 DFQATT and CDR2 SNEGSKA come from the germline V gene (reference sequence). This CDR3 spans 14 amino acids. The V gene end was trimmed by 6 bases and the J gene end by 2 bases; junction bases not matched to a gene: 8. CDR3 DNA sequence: TGCAGTGCAAGGAGGGCGGGGGTCACAGATACGCAGTATTTT. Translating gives CSARRAGVTDTQYF.

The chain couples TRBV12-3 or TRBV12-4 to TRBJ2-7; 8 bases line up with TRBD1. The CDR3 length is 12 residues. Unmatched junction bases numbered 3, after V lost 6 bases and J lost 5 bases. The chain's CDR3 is CASRADRDEQYF. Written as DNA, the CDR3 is TGTGCCAGCAGAGCGGACAGGGACGAGCAGTACTTC.

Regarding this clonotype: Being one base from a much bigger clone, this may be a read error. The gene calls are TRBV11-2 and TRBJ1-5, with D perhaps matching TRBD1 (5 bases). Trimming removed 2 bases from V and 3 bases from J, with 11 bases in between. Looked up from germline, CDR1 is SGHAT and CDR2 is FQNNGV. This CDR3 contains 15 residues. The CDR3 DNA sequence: TGTGCCAGCAGCTTATATGTGGGGCCCAATCAGCCCCAGCATTTT. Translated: CASSLYVGPNQPQHF.

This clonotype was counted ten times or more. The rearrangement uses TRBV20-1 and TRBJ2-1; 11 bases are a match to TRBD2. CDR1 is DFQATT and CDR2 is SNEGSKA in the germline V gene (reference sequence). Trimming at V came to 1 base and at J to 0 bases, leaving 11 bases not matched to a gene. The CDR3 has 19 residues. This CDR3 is CSARGIGTSGASSYNEQFF. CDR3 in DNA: TGCAGTGCTAGAGGAATTGGGACTAGCGGCGCCAGCTCCTACAATGAGCAGTTCTTC.